This TCR beta chain is drawn from a study of T cell responses to AZD1222 COVID-19 vaccine. Generated by immunoSEQ multiplex PCR, the TCRdb table keeps only in-frame clones and is missing some. The sample consists of tens of thousands of clones, 80% to 85% of them appearing once. This clone occurred once. The CDR3 contains 13 residues. Germline assignment: CDR1 LNHDA and CDR2 SQIVND (reference sequence). Germline trimming cut 9 bases from V and 8 bases from J; bases unmatched to any gene: 9. This clonotype originated in an adult in good health. The V call is TRBV19, the J call TRBJ1-1; 10 bases agree with TRBD1. Sequenced here: peripheral blood, sampled on day 0 of AZD1222 vaccination. DNA for the CDR3: TGTGCCAGCCGCCGGGACAGGGGTTTCGAAGCTTTCTTT. It yields the protein CASRRDRGFEAFF.